These T cell receptor beta chains were read from a single sample in a study of shared clonotypes between healthy human individuals. Sequencing used immunoSEQ multiplex PCR; TCRdb keeps in-frame clones, though not all of them. The sample carries 950,000 to 1,100,000 clones, about 70% recorded once. Specimen: memory CD4+ T cells sorted from blood. The receptors here all came from a man between 18 and 35 years old in good health. The CDR3 runs from the conserved cysteine through the conserved F or W. D genes are given only for firm matches. Some rows have no size entry. The others give once, few or many, or a class for an expanded clone.

>.|TRBV30|.|TRBJ2-5
TGTGCCTGGAGTCCTGGAATTGTGACCCAGTACTTC
CAWSPGIVTQYF
>.|TRBV27|TRBD1|TRBJ1-6
TGTGCCAGCAGGAGGGACAGGGCTTCAGGGTATTCACCCCTCCACTTT
CASRRDRASGYSPLHF
>.|TRBV6-1|TRBD2|TRBJ2-7
TGTGCCAGCAAACGTAAACTAGCGGACTCCTACGAGCAGTACTTC
CASKRKLADSYEQYF
>.|TRBV19|.|TRBJ1-2
TGTGCCAGTAGTATGTCCAACTATGGCTACACCTTC
CASSMSNYGYTF
>.|TRBV10-3|TRBD1|TRBJ2-5
TGTGCCATCAGGAGGGGACAGCAAGAGACCCAGTACTTC
CAIRRGQQETQYF
>.|TRBV2|.|TRBJ1-5
TGTGCCAGCAACGGGGGCAATCAGCCCCAGCATTTT
CASNGGNQPQHF
>.|TRBV7-9|.|TRBJ2-5
TGTGCCAGCAGCTTAGGGGGACGAGAGACCCAGTACTTC
CASSLGGRETQYF
>once|TRBV19|TRBD2|TRBJ2-5
TGTGCCAGTAGCCCACTTAGCGGGGGGGCTTTGAAGACCCAGTACTTC
CASSPLSGGALKTQYF
>once|TRBV10-1|TRBD1|TRBJ2-3
TGCGCCAGCAGCCGAGGACAGGGCCCAGATACGCAGTATTTT
CASSRGQGPDTQYF
>.|TRBV2|.|TRBJ2-5
TGTGCCAGCAGTGAAGGGGGGCAGACCCAGTACTTC
CASSEGGQTQYF
>.|TRBV2|.|TRBJ2-1
TGTGCCAGCAGTGAAGCATCTTACCAAGAGCAGTTCTTC
CASSEASYQEQFF
>.|TRBV7-2|.|TRBJ2-5
TGTGCCAGCAGCTTAGCATGGGGGCAAGAGACCCAGTACTTC
CASSLAWGQETQYF
>.|TRBV5-6|.|TRBJ2-1
TGTGCCAGCAGCACTGGACGGGGGACTAATGAGCAGTTCTTC
CASSTGRGTNEQFF
>once|TRBV7-8|.|TRBJ2-2
TGTGCCAGCAGGTCCGGGACCCAAGCGAACACCGGGGAGCTGTTTTTT
CASRSGTQANTGELFF
>once|TRBV15|.|TRBJ2-3
TGTGCCACCAGCAGAGTAGCGGGACAGGGTGTAGATACGCAGTATTTT
CATSRVAGQGVDTQYF